One and the same sample provided the 2 T cell receptor beta chains below, sequenced in a study of glioma-infiltrating T cells. The iRepertoire nested amplicon-rescue multiplex PCR amplified TCR alpha and beta CDR3s from RNA. Via MiXCR, TCRdb re-called the multiplex PCR reads, giving one row per CDR3 protein. The sample lists some 120,000 distinct CDR3 sequences, approximately 23% occurring once. The sequenced sample consisted of glioma tissue, nonneoplastic brain tissue, or PBMCs (not recorded which). Every receptor here comes from a human donor with low-grade glioma or glioblastoma, undergoing nonglioma brain surgery, or in good health (not recorded which).

A remark on this clonotype: This may be a read error: a much more frequent sequence differs by one nucleotide. The rearrangement joins TRBV20-1 to TRBJ2-7; perhaps TRBD1 as D (6 bases). Germline V gene sequence: CDR1 DFQATT, CDR2 SNEGSKA (reference sequence). Trimming left V 7 bases short and J 5 bases short, with 18 bases between. This CDR3 comprises 13 residues. For the CDR3, the DNA is TGCAGTGATGACCGGACAGAAGGAGACGAGCAGTACTTC. Translated: CSDDRTEGDEQYF.

This clonotype was detected many times. J is TRBJ1-5 and V is TRBV9; D not certain. V was pared by 3 bases and J by 3 bases, with 13 bases between. In germline, CDR1 is SGDLS, CDR2 YYNGEE. This CDR3 is built from 15 residues. The CDR3 loop is CASSAAGDFNQPQHF. The CDR3 DNA is TGTGCCAGCAGCGCCGCGGGAGACTTCAATCAGCCCCAGCATTTT.